This T cell receptor (beta chain) was captured in a study of T cell responses to AZD1222 COVID-19 vaccine. Broader study findings: The span of vaccine-associated CD4 TCRs extended across spike, with dominance at 160-218 and 743-854. Donors, mostly white British, included more females; clonal diversity was possibly underestimated. Without day 14 samples, only post-peak T cell repertoires were studied.

Sequencing used immunoSEQ multiplex PCR; TCRdb keeps in-frame clones, though not all of them. Altogether around 100,000 clones are present, about 90% being singletons, with the ten largest covering about 8.4%. With regard to this clone: Antigen unknown.

J lost 4 bases, V lost 0 bases, and 6 bases had no gene match. CDR3 length: 15 amino acids. The germline V gene encodes CDR1 LGHNA and CDR2 YSLEER. The input for sequencing was peripheral blood, taken on day 0 of AZD1222 vaccination. This TCR was sampled from an adult in good health. The genes are TRBV4-3 and TRBJ2-7, with TRBD2 matching 7 bases. CDR3 amino acids: CASSQDLAVTYEQYF. As DNA, the CDR3 is TGCGCCAGCAGCCAAGACCTAGCGGTGACATACGAGCAGTACTTC.